Sequencing of this T cell receptor beta chain was carried out in a study of cytomegalovirus exposure and HLA in healthy donors. About the research overall: From some 180 million T cells, an earlier analysis saw approximately 110 million unique TCR beta sequences.

Vbeta (60) and Jbeta (13) primers were used in the PCR. TCRdb's table, derived via immunoSEQ multiplex PCR, lists solely in-frame clones and lacks some. The repertoire holds about 130,000 clones, with around three quarters as singletons. The study sampled nominally healthy donors, though unrecorded immune exposures were likely. The source of this sequence is a woman aged 45-60 years in good health and CMV-seronegative. Material for sequencing was PBMCs.

The CDR3 sequence: CASSLGGLQPQHF. Here the CDR3 DNA reads TGTGCCAGCAGCCTCGGGGGTCTACAGCCCCAGCATTTT. The V gene is TRBV7-9, the J gene TRBJ1-5; possibly TRBD1 for D (5 bases). This CDR3 has 13 residues. V dropped 5 bases and J dropped 7 bases, with 12 bases sitting between them. Germline V lookup: CDR1 SEHNR, CDR2 FQNEAQ (reference sequence).